This T cell receptor beta chain is from a study of T cells in Graves' hyperthyroidism and ophthalmopathy. Amplified TCR beta CDR3 regions derived from RNA transcripts. HTBI primers were used for first-round RT-PCR of the TCR CDR3. TCRdb processed the multiplex PCR reads anew with MiXCR; each CDR3 protein has one entry. Of 530,000 or so distinct CDR3 sequences listed, approximately 17% are singletons. The study's findings and limits: Peripheral blood also featured most of the thyroid clonotypes expanded above 0.001.

Clinicians diagnosed patients from clinical symptoms, serum thyroxine and TRAb, thyroid ultrasound and orbital computed tomography. This clonotype has only a few counts. Its antigen is not known. The sequencing sample was made of blood. The sequence was obtained from a woman in her late teens or twenties with Graves' ophthalmopathy.

CDR3 sequence (DNA): TGCAGTGCTAGTGGTCTCCGGCAGGCATACAATGAGCAGTTCTTC. The encoded protein is CSASGLRQAYNEQFF. The chain has TRBV20-1 and TRBJ2-1; D is unclear. Germline V lookup: CDR1 DFQATT, CDR2 SNEGSKA (reference sequence). Trimming removed 3 bases at V and 4 bases at J, with 16 bases between. The CDR3 spans 15 residues.